The rows below give T cell receptor beta chains drawn from one sample of a study of cytomegalovirus exposure and HLA in healthy donors. Here immunoSEQ multiplex PCR was the method, and the copy in TCRdb shows in-frame clones only, minus some. This sample carries roughly 120,000 clones, roughly 70% of them seen once, and the ten largest clones take 6.6%. Sequencing input: PBMCs. These TCRs come from a man aged 35-49 years in good health and CMV-seropositive. Each CDR3 is given with its conserved first and last residue. D genes are given only for firm matches. The size entry is marked missing in some rows and otherwise reads once, few, many or a size class.

d_call | j_call | clone_size | v_call | cdr3_nt | cdr3_aa
- | TRBJ1-1 | - | TRBV15 | TGTGCCACCAGCAGAGAGCTCCAGTTTGAAGCTTTCTTT | CATSRELQFEAFF
- | TRBJ1-2 | - | TRBV19 | TGTGCCAGTAGTAGGGGCCACAGTAAAGACTATGGCTACACCTTC | CASSRGHSKDYGYTF
- | TRBJ1-5 | - | TRBV6-6 | TGTGCCAGCAGCTCAGCAGGGGCGAACCAGCCCCAGCATTTT | CASSSAGANQPQHF
- | TRBJ2-5 | - | TRBV29-1 | TGCAGCGTTGAAGTAGCCGTGGTTTCAGTACAAGAGACCCAGTACTTC | CSVEVAVVSVQETQYF
- | TRBJ1-1 | - | TRBV30 | TGTGCCTGGGGACAGACCAACACTGAAGCTTTCTTT | CAWGQTNTEAFF
TRBD1 | TRBJ1-5 | - | TRBV6-1 | TGTGCCAGCAGTCGCGCCGACAGGGATTATCAGCCCCAGCATTTT | CASSRADRDYQPQHF
- | TRBJ1-1 | few | TRBV19 | TGTGCCAGTAGTATAGACAGGGTGACTGAAGCTTTCTTT | CASSIDRVTEAFF
- | TRBJ2-1 | - | TRBV9 | TGTGCCAGCAGCGTAGGGACAGCTTCGGGCGATGAGCAGTTCTTC | CASSVGTASGDEQFF
- | TRBJ1-1 | - | TRBV5-5 | TGTGCCAGCAGCCTTCAGGGTTCCGACACTGAAGCTTTCTTT | CASSLQGSDTEAFF
- | TRBJ2-7 | - | TRBV9 | TGTGCCAGCAGCGTAGGGAGGAGCTCCTACGAGCAGTACTTC | CASSVGRSSYEQYF
- | TRBJ1-6 | - | TRBV21-1 | TGTGCCAGGCCCCCAGGGAATTCACCCCTCCACTTT | CARPPGNSPLHF
TRBD1 | TRBJ2-5 | once | TRBV27 | TGTGCCAGCAGTTTAAGGGGGCGACAACAAGAGACCCAGTACTTC | CASSLRGRQQETQYF
- | TRBJ1-4 | - | TRBV6-1 | TGTGCCATCAGTGAGCCAACGGGGGGGGCGACTAATGAAAAACTGTTTTTT | CAISEPTGGATNEKLFF
- | TRBJ1-6 | few | TRBV6-1 | TGTGCCAGCAGTGAAGCGCAGGTATTCAGTTCCCTTGGTGGGTCACCCCTCCACTTT | CASSEAQVFSSLGGSPLHF
- | TRBJ2-7 | - | TRBV30 | TGTGCCTGGAGTCAAATGGACTTCGGGTACGAGCAGTACTTC | CAWSQMDFGYEQYF
- | TRBJ2-2 | - | TRBV27 | TGTGCCAGCAGTTACTCTAGAACCGGGGAGCTGTTTTTT | CASSYSRTGELFF
- | TRBJ2-2 | - | TRBV2 | TGTGCCAGCAGTGAGTCCCGGACACACGCGAACACCGGGGAGCTGTTTTTT | CASSESRTHANTGELFF
- | TRBJ1-1 | few | TRBV6-6 | TGTGCCAGTCAACAGGATATGAACACTGAAGCTTTCTTT | CASQQDMNTEAFF
TRBD1 | TRBJ1-5 | once | TRBV27 | TGTGCCAGCAGCCCTTGGGACAGGGGACTAGAACCCCAGCATTTT | CASSPWDRGLEPQHF
TRBD1 | TRBJ2-4 | - | TRBV28 | TGTGCCAGCAGTTTAGTCGTAGGGGGCAGAGACATTCAGTACTTC | CASSLVVGGRDIQYF
- | TRBJ2-7 | - | TRBV5-1 | TGCGCCAGCAGCATTCGGACAGCCTACGAGCAGTACTTC | CASSIRTAYEQYF
- | TRBJ1-1 | - | TRBV15 | TGTGCCACCAGGGGCTTGAACACTGAAGCTTTCTTT | CATRGLNTEAFF
- | TRBJ2-1 | - | TRBV9 | TGTGCCAGCAGCGCGAGCCCTATGCTCGGGTACAATGAGCAGTTCTTC | CASSASPMLGYNEQFF
TRBD1 | TRBJ1-2 | - | TRBV7-9 | TGTGCCAGCAGCTCCCACGGGGACAGGGGGGGCTATGGCTACACCTTC | CASSSHGDRGGYGYTF
TRBD1 | TRBJ1-5 | few | TRBV6-5 | TGTGCCAGCAGTTCCGGGACAGCACAAACAGGTCAGCCCCAGCATTTT | CASSSGTAQTGQPQHF
TRBD1 | TRBJ1-5 | - | TRBV6-1 | TGTGCCAGCAGTGAAGAGAGACAGGGGGCGACTCAGCCCCAGCATTTT | CASSEERQGATQPQHF
TRBD2 | TRBJ2-1 | - | TRBV30 | TGTGCCTGGAGTGTACGGAGCGGGGGTCTACGCAATGAGCAGTTCTTC | CAWSVRSGGLRNEQFF
TRBD2 | TRBJ2-1 | - | TRBV28 | TGTGCCAGCAGTTTTGGGTCCCCGGGACTAGCGGTCGATGAGCAGTTCTTC | CASSFGSPGLAVDEQFF
- | TRBJ1-1 | - | TRBV27 | TGTGCCAGCAGTTTACTAACAGCGAACACTGAAGCTTTCTTT | CASSLLTANTEAFF
- | TRBJ1-2 | - | TRBV6-5 | TGTGCCAGTGGGGGGGCCATCTATGGCTACACCTTC | CASGGAIYGYTF
- | TRBJ1-5 | once | TRBV28 | TGTGCCAGCCTTACTGGGACAAGGGGCAGCCAGCCCCAGCATTTT | CASLTGTRGSQPQHF
TRBD1 | TRBJ1-1 | - | TRBV30 | TGTGCCTGGATGTCGGGACAGGGGGCGAAGGCTTTCTTT | CAWMSGQGAKAFF
- | TRBJ1-4 | few | TRBV11-1 | TGTGCCAGCAGCTTCAATCACGGTTCGGAACTGTTTTTT | CASSFNHGSELFF
TRBD1 | TRBJ1-2 | - | TRBV7-8 | TGTGCCAGCAGCTTACGGATTTCTAGGACAGGCGTGGGGAACTATGGCTACACCTTC | CASSLRISRTGVGNYGYTF
TRBD1 | TRBJ1-1 | - | TRBV6-6 | TGTGCCAGCAGTTACCAGGACAGGCCTGAAGCTTTCTTT | CASSYQDRPEAFF
TRBD2 | TRBJ2-7 | - | TRBV7-2 | TGTGCCAGCAGTGCGGGGGGCTACGAGCAGTACTTC | CASSAGGYEQYF
TRBD2 | TRBJ2-5 | few | TRBV4-2 | TGTGCCAGCAGCAGCGACGGGGGGCAGTACTTC | CASSSDGGQYF
- | TRBJ1-2 | - | TRBV5-4 | TGTGCCAGCAGCTTTCGGGAGCCCTATGGCTACACCTTC | CASSFREPYGYTF
- | TRBJ2-2 | - | TRBV15 | TGTGCCACCAGCGGGGATAGCGGGAACACCGGGGAGCTGTTTTTT | CATSGDSGNTGELFF
- | TRBJ2-6 | - | TRBV6-4 | TGTGCCAGCAGTGACTCCACAGGCTCTGGGGCCAACGTCCTGACTTTC | CASSDSTGSGANVLTF
- | TRBJ2-6 | - | TRBV6-6 | TGTGCCAGCAGTTACGGGCAGATCTCTGGGGCCAACGTCCTGACTTTC | CASSYGQISGANVLTF
- | TRBJ1-2 | - | TRBV28 | TGTGCCAGCAGTCCGAGGGCTTCTTGGGACACACAGACTAACTATGGCTACACCTTC | CASSPRASWDTQTNYGYTF
TRBD2 | TRBJ2-7 | few | TRBV28 | TGTGCCAGCAGTTTCGGGGGGACCTACGAGCAGTACTTC | CASSFGGTYEQYF
TRBD1 | TRBJ1-2 | once | TRBV9 | TGTGCCAGCAGCGTAGGCGGGACAGGGCTTAACTATGGCTACACCTTC | CASSVGGTGLNYGYTF
TRBD2 | TRBJ2-2 | once | TRBV29-1 | TGCGTTCTCGGACTAGGACGCACCGGGGAGCTGTTTTTT | CVLGLGRTGELFF
- | TRBJ2-1 | few | TRBV19 | TGTGCCAGTAGGGTCGACAGGAGCCCCTACAATGAGCAGTTCTTC | CASRVDRSPYNEQFF
TRBD1 | TRBJ1-2 | few | TRBV28 | TGTGCCAGCATCCCGACCGGGACAGTCACGGGCTACACCTTC | CASIPTGTVTGYTF
- | TRBJ2-3 | - | TRBV7-9 | TGTGCCAGCAGCACAGACAGGTTCACAGATACGCAGTATTTT | CASSTDRFTDTQYF
- | TRBJ2-6 | - | TRBV5-8 | TGTGCCAGCAGCTGGGGGGTGTCTGGGGCCAACGTCCTGACTTTC | CASSWGVSGANVLTF
TRBD1 | TRBJ1-6 | - | TRBV2 | TGTGCCAGCAGTGGGGGACAGAGCAATAATTCACCCCTCCACTTT | CASSGGQSNNSPLHF
TRBD1 | TRBJ2-3 | - | TRBV6-1 | TGTGCCAGCACTGGACAGGGCAGGGACACAGATACGCAGTATTTT | CASTGQGRDTDTQYF
- | TRBJ2-2 | - | TRBV7-2 | TGTGCCAGCAGCTTACACGGGGCGAACACCGGGGAGCTGTTTTTT | CASSLHGANTGELFF
TRBD1 | TRBJ1-2 | - | TRBV7-8 | TGTGCCAGCAGCTTGGGGACAGCTCACTATGGCTACACCTTC | CASSLGTAHYGYTF
- | TRBJ2-3 | - | TRBV7-8 | TGTGCCAGCAGCTTATCCGGGCGGGGCACAGATACGCAGTATTTT | CASSLSGRGTDTQYF